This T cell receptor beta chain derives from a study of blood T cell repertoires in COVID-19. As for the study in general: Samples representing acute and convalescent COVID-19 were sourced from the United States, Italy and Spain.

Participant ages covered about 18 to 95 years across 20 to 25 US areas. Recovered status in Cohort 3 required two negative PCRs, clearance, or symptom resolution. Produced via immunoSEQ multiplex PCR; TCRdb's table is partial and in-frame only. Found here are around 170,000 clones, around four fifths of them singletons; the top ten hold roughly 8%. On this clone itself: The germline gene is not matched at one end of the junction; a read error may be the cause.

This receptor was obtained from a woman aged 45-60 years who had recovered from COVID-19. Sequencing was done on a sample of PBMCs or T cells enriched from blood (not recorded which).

CDR3 sequence: CASSLGLAGVDEQFF. The CDR3 DNA sequence: TGTGCTAGCAGCTTGGGGTTAGCGGGAGTGGACGAGCAGTTCTTC. The rearrangement links TRBV7-7 to TRBJ2-1; the match to TRBD2 covers 9 bases. CDR1 and CDR2 (germline): SSHAT, FNYEAQ (reference sequence). The CDR3 has 15 residues.